This TCR beta chain stems from a study of identical twins. On this clonotype itself: Its antigen is not known.

Healthy Caucasians made up all donors. This CDR3 is 14 amino acids long. V lost 5 bases, J lost 6 bases, and 10 bases stayed unmatched. Germline CDR1 SQVTM, CDR2 ANQGSEA. Study outcomes and limitations: Cross-sectional statistics underpinned the conclusions; the same donors were not followed. Out-of-frame alpha sequences that twins shared showed excess low generation probability.

Unique molecular identifiers were in the cDNA, with template-switch universal primer binding. TCRdb reprocessed the 5' RACE reads via MiXCR and lists one record per CDR3 protein. The sample yields roughly 250,000 distinct CDR3 sequences, about 7.5% seen once. These data also formed part of another study, on yellow fever vaccine responses in identical twins.

The TCR comes from a woman under 30 in good health. Sequencing input: CD8+ T cells sorted from blood. The chain links TRBV29-1 to TRBJ2-7; 10 nucleotides agree with TRBD1. CDR3: CSVLLTGGLGEQYF. The CDR3 coding sequence is TGCAGCGTTCTCCTGACAGGGGGCCTTGGCGAGCAGTACTTC.